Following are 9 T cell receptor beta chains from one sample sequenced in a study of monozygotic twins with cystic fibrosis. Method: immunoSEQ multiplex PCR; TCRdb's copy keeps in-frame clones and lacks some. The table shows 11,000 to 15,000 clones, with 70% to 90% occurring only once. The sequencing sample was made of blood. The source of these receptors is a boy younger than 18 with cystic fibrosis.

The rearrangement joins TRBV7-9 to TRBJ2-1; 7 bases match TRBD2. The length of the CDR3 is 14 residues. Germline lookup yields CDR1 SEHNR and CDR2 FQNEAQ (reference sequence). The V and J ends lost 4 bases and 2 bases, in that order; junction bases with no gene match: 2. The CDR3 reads CASSSSGPYNEQFF. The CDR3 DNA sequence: TGTGCCAGCAGCTCTAGCGGTCCCTACAATGAGCAGTTCTTC.

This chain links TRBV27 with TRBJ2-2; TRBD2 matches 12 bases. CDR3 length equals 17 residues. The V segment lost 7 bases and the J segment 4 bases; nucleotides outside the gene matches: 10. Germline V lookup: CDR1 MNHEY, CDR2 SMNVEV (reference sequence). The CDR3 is CASTPSGRATSTGELFF. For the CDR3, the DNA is TGTGCCAGCACGCCTAGCGGGAGGGCCACGAGCACCGGGGAGCTGTTTTTT.

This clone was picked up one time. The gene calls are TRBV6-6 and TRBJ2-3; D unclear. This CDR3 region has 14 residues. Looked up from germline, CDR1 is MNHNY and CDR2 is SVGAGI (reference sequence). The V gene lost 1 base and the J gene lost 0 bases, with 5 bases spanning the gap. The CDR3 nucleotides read TGTGCCAGCAGTTACTATCCTAGCACAGATACGCAGTATTTT. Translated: CASSYYPSTDTQYF.

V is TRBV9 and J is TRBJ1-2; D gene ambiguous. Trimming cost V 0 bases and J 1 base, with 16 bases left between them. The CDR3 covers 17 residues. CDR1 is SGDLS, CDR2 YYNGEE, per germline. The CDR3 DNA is TGTGCCAGCAGCGTAGCCGGGATTCCAGATTTTAACTATGGCTACACCTTC. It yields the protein CASSVAGIPDFNYGYTF. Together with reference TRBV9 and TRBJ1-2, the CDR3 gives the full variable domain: DSGVTQTPKHLITATGQRVTLRCSPRSGDLSVYWYQQSLDQGLQFLIQYYNGEERAKGNILERFSAQQFPDLHSELNLSSLELGDSALYFCASSVAGIPDFNYGYTFGSGTRLTVV.

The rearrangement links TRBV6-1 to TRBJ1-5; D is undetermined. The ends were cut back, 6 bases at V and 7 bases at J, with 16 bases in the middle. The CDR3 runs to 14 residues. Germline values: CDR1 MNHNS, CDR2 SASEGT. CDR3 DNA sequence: TGTGCCAGCAGCGAGACGACCCCGAGGCAGCCCCAGCATTTT. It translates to CASSETTPRQPQHF.

The CDR3 is CASSGPGNTEAFF. CDR3 sequence (DNA): TGCGCCAGCAGTGGTCCGGGGAACACTGAAGCTTTCTTT. The J gene is TRBJ1-1, the V gene TRBV10-1; D gene ambiguous. The CDR3 has 13 amino acids. Trimming left V 4 bases short and J 1 base short, with 7 bases between. Germline values: CDR1 WNHNN, CDR2 SYGVQD (reference sequence).

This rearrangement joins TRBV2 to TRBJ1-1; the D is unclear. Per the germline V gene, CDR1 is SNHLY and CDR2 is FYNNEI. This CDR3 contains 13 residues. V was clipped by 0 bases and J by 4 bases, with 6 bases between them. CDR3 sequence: CASSEAWSTEAFF. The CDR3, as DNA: TGTGCCAGCAGTGAAGCCTGGAGCACTGAAGCTTTCTTT.

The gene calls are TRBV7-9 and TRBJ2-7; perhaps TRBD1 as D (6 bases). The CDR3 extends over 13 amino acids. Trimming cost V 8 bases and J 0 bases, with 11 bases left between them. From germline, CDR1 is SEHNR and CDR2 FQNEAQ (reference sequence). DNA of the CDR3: TGTGCCAGCGGAAACAGGGACTCCTACGAGCAGTACTTC. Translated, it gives CASGNRDSYEQYF.

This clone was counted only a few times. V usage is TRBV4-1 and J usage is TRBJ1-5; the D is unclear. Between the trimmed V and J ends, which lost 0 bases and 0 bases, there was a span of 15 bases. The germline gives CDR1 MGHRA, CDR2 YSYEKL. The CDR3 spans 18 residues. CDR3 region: CASSQDFAFLYSNQPQHF. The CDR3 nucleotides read TGCGCCAGCAGCCAAGATTTTGCTTTTCTATATAGCAATCAGCCCCAGCATTTT.